This T cell receptor beta chain stems from a study of siplizumab effects on memory and regulatory T cells. CDR3 length: 19 residues. Trimming at V came to 2 bases and at J to 0 bases, leaving 13 bases not matched to a gene. In germline, CDR1 is LNHNV, CDR2 YYDKDF (reference sequence). About this clone itself: The antigen is unknown.

Only in-frame clones appear in the TCRdb table, and some are missing; sequencing was by immunoSEQ multiplex PCR. The table shows around 100,000 clones, with approximately 91% occurring only once. Study conclusions and caveats: Major contributors to the alloresponse seemed to be naive T cells, which also appeared more diverse than memory cells.

The TCR sequence derives from a human donor in good health. The chain has TRBV15 and TRBJ2-4; TRBD1 matches 7 bases. Source material: CD4+ T cells sorted from blood. CDR3: CATSRPRDRGSLAKNIQYF. The CDR3 DNA is TGTGCCACCAGCAGACCCCGGGACAGAGGATCATTAGCCAAAAACATTCAGTACTTC.